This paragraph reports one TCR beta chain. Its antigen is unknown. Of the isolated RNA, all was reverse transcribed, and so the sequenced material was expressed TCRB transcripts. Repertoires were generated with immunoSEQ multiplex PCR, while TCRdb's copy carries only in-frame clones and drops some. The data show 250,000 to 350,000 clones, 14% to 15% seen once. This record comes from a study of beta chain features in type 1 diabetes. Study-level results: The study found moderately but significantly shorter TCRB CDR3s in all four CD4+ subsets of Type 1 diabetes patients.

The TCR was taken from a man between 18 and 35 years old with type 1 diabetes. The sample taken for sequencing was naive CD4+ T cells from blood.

Written as DNA, the CDR3 is TGTGCCAGTAGTAGGGACAGGGGGTACAATGAGCAGTTCTTC. It yields the protein CASSRDRGYNEQFF. The chain employs TRBV19 and TRBJ2-1; 11 bases are a match to TRBD1. CDR1 is LNHDA and CDR2 is SQIVND in the germline V gene (reference sequence). Trimming cost V 4 bases and J 4 bases; bases outside gene matches: 0. The CDR3 consists of 14 residues.